This T cell receptor (beta chain) comes out of a study of blood T cell repertoires in COVID-19. Background on the study: Samples of COVID-19 (acute and convalescent) were obtained from the United States, Italy and Spain. From T cells, B-cell-depleted T cells, or PBMCs came the material, which was cDNA or gDNA.

Original processing methods: Reference gene primer amplification gave estimated nucleated cell counts. TCRdb's table, derived via immunoSEQ multiplex PCR, lists solely in-frame clones and lacks some. V, J and clone size are those of that table, while D and trimming were read from the DNA. This table holds 200,000 to 300,000 clones, roughly 91% found once. The source is a man between 25 and 39 years old with COVID-19, enrolled during active disease. Material: peripheral blood.

CDR3 sequence reads: CASSWDREGNTIYF. The CDR3 region has the DNA TGTGCCAGCAGCTGGGACAGGGAGGGAAACACCATATATTTT. The chain uses TRBV6-5 and TRBJ1-3, with TRBD1 matching over 9 bases. This CDR3 has 14 residues. Germline-derived CDR1 and CDR2 are MNHEY and SVGAGI. The ends lost 6 bases at V and 4 bases at J; junction bases unmatched: 4.